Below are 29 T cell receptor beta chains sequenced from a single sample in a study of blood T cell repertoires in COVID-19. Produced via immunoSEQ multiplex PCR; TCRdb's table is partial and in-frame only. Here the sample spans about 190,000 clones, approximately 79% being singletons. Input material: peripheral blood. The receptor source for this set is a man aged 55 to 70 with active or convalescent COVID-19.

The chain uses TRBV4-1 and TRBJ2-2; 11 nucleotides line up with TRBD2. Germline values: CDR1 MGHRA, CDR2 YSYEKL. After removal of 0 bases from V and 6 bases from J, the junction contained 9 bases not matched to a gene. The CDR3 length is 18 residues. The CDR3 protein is CASSQDPTSGNIPGELFF. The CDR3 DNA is TGCGCCAGCAGCCAAGATCCGACTAGCGGGAATATCCCCGGGGAGCTGTTTTTT.

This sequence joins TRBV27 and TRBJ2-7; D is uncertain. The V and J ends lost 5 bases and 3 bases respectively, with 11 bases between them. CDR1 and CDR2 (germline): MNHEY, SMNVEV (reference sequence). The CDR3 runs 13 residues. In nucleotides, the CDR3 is TGTGCCAGCAGTCCTCTTCGACTCTACGAGCAGTACTTC. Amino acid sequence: CASSPLRLYEQYF.

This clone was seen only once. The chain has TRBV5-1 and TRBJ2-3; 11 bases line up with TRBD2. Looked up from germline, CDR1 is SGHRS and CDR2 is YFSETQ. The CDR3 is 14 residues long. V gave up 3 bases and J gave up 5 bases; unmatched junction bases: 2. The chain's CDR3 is CASSSGLAGDTQYF. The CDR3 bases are TGCGCCAGCAGCTCCGGACTAGCGGGAGATACGCAGTATTTT.

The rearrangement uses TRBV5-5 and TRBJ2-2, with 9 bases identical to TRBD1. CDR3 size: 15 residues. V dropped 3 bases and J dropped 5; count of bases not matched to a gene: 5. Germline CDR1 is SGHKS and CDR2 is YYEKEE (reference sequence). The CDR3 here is CASSSGTGLTGELFF. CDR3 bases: TGTGCCAGCAGCTCCGGGACAGGGTTGACCGGGGAGCTGTTTTTT.

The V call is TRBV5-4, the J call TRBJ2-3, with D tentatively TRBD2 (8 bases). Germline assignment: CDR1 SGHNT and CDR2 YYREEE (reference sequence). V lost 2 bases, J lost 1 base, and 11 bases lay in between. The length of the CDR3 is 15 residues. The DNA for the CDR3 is TGTGCCAGCAGCTTTAGCGGGACAGGCACAGATACGCAGTATTTT. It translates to CASSFSGTGTDTQYF.

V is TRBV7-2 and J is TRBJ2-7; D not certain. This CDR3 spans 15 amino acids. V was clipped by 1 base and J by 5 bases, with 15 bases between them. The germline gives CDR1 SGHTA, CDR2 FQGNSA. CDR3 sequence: CASSLVARSYNEQYF. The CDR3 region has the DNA TGTGCCAGCAGCTTAGTGGCCCGCTCTTATAACGAGCAGTACTTC.

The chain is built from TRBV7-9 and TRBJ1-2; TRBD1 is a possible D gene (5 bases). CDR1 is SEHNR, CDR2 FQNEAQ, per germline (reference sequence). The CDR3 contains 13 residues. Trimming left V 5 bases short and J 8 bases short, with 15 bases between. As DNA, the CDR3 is TGTGCCAGCAGCCGAGAGGCAGGGAAAGGCTACACCTTC. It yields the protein CASSREAGKGYTF.

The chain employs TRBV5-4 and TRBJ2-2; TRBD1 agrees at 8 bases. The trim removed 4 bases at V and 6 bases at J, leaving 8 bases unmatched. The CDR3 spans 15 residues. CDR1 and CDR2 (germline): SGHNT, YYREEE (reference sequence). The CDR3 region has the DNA TGTGCCAGCAGCCTGGACAGGGTAGGACCCGGGGAGCTGTTTTTT. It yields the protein CASSLDRVGPGELFF.

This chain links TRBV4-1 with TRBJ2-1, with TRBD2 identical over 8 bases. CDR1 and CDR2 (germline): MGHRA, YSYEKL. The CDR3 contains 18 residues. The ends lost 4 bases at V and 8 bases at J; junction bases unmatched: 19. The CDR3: CASSPTGGASGLLDEQFF. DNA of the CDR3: TGCGCCAGCAGCCCAACGGGAGGGGCTAGTGGCCTTTTGGATGAGCAGTTCTTC.

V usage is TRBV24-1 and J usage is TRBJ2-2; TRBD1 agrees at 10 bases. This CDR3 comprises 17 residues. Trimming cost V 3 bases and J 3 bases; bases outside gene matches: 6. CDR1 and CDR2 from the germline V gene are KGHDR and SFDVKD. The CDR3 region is CATSDPRTGGDTGELFF. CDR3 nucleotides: TGTGCCACCAGTGATCCGAGGACAGGGGGTGACACCGGGGAGCTGTTTTTT.

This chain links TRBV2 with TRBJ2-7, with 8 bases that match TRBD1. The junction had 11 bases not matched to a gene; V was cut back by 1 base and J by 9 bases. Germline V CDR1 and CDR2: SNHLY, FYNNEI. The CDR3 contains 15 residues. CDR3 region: CASSEGGQGAEMQYF. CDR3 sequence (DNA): TGTGCCAGCAGTGAAGGGGGTCAGGGGGCGGAAATGCAGTACTTC.

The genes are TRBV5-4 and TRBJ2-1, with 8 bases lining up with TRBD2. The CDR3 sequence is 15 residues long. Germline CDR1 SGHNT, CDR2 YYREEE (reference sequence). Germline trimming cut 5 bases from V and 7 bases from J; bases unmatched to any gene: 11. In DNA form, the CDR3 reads TGTGCCAGCAGATCGGCGGGAGGTAGCTGGAATGAGCAGTTCTTC. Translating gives CASRSAGGSWNEQFF.

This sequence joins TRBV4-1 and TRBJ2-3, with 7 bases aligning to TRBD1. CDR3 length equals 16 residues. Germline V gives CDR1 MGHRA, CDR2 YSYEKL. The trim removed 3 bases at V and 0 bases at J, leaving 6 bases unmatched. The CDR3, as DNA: TGCGCCAGCAGCCACAGACAGGGTTCTAGCACAGATACGCAGTATTTT. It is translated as CASSHRQGSSTDTQYF.

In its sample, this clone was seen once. For the CDR3, the DNA is TGTGCCAGCAGCTTGGAATTAGCGGGAAGAACCGGGGAGCTGTTTTTT. Protein: CASSLELAGRTGELFF. The chain has TRBV5-6 and TRBJ2-2; 8 bases are shared with TRBD2. V gave up 0 bases and J gave up 5 bases; unmatched junction bases: 6. This CDR3 region has 16 residues. Germline-derived CDR1 and CDR2 are SGHDT and YYEEEE.

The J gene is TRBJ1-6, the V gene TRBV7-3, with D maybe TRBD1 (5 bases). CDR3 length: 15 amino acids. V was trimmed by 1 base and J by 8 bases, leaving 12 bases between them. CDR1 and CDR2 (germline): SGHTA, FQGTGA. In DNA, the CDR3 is TGTGCCAGCAGCTTAAACGGGGGAAGGGATTCACCCCTCCACTTT. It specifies CASSLNGGRDSPLHF.

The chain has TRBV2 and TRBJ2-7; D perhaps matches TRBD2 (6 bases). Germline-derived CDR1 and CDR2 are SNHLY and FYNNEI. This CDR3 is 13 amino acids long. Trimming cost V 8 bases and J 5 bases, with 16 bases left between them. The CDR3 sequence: CASLGGAWDEQYF. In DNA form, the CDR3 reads TGTGCCAGCCTAGGAGGGGCCTGGGACGAGCAGTACTTC.

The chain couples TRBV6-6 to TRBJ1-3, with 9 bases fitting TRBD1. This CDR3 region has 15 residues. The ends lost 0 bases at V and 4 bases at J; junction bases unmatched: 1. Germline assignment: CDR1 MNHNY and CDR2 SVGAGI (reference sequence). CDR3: CASSYSGTGGNTIYF. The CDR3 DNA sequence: TGTGCCAGCAGTTACTCGGGGACAGGGGGAAACACCATATATTTT.

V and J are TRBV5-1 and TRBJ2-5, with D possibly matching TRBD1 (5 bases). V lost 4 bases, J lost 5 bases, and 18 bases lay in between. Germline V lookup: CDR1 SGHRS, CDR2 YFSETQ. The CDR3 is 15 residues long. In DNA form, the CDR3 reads TGCGCCAGCAGCCCCCAGGGCGGCAGTTCTGAGACCCAGTACTTC. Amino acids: CASSPQGGSSETQYF.

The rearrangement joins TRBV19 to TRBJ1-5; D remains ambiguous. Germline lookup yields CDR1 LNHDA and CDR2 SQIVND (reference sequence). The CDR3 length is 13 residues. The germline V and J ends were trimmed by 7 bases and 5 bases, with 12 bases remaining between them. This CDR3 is CASKADQDQPQHF. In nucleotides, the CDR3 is TGTGCCAGTAAGGCAGATCAGGATCAGCCCCAGCATTTT.

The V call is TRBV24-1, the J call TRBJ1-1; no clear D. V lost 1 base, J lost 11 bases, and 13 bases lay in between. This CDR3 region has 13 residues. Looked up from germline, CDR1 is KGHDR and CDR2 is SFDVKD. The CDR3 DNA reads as TGTGCCACCAGTGATTTATCGCACCCCAGGGCTTTCTTT. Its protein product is CATSDLSHPRAFF.

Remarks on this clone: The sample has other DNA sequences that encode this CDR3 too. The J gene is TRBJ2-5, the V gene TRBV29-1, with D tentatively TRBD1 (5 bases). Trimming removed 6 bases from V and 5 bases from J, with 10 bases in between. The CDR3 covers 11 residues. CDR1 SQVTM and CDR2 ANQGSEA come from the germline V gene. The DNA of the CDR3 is TGCAGCGTCCAGGGAAGGGAGACCCAGTACTTC. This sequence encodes CSVQGRETQYF.

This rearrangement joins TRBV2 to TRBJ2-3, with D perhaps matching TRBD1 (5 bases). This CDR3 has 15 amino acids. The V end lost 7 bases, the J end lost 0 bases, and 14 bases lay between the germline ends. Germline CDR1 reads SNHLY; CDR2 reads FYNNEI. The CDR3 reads CASTQRQGSTDTQYF. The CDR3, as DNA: TGTGCCAGCACACAACGGCAGGGAAGCACAGATACGCAGTATTTT.

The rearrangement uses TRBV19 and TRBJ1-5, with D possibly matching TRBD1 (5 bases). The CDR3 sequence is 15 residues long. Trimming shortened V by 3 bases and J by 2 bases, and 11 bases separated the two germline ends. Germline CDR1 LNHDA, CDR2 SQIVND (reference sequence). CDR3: CASSMGGNGNQPQHF. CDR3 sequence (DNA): TGTGCCAGTAGTATGGGGGGGAATGGCAATCAGCCCCAGCATTTT.

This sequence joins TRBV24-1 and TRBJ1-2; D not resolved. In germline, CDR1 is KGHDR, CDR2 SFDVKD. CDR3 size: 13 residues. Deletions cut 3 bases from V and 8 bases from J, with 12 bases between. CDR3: CATSDLQVGGYTF. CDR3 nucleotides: TGTGCCACCAGTGATCTGCAGGTCGGAGGCTACACCTTC.

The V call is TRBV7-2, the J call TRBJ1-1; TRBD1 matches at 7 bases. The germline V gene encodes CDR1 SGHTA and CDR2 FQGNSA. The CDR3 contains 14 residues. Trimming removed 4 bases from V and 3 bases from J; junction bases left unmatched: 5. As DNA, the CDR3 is TGTGCCAGCAGCTCCTCACAGGGGTACACTGAAGCTTTCTTT. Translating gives CASSSSQGYTEAFF.

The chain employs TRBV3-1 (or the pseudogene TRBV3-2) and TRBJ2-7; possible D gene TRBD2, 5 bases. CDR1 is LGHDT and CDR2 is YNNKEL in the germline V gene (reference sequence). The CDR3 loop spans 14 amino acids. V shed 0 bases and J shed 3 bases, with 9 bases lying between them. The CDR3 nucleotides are TGTGCCAGCAGCCAAGATCGGGGAAGCTACGAGCAGTACTTC. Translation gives CASSQDRGSYEQYF.

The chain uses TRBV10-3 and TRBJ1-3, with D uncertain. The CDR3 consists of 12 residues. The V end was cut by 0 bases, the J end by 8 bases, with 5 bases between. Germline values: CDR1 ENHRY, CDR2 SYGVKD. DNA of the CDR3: TGTGCCATCAGTGAGTCAACGGACACCATATATTTT. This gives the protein CAISESTDTIYF.

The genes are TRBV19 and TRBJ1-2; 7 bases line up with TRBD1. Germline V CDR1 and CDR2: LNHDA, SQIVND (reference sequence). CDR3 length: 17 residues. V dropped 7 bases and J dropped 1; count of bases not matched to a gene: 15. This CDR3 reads CASNTGDFTLYNYGYTF. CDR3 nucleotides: TGTGCCAGTAACACAGGGGATTTTACTCTTTATAACTATGGCTACACCTTC.

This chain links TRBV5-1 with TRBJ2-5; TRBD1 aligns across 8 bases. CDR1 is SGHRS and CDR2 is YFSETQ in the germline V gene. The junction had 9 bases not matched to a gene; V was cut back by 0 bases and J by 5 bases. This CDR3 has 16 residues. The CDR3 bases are TGCGCCAGCAGCTTGGAACCGGACAGGGTATGGGAGACCCAGTACTTC. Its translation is CASSLEPDRVWETQYF.